This note documents a single T cell receptor beta chain sequence. The antigen remains unidentified. These data belong to a study of T cell responses to AZD1222 COVID-19 vaccine. Whole-study findings and limits: Unmutated variant regions reportedly attract nearly half of all spike-specific TCRs. The donor cohort was predominantly white British with a female majority, and clonal diversity may have been underestimated. CD4 TCRs associated with vaccination spanned spike, dominating at 160-218 and 743-854.

The repertoire was sequenced with immunoSEQ multiplex PCR; TCRdb's copy has only in-frame clones and lacks some. The sample includes 100,000 or so clones, about 88% seen only once; the top ten take about 15%. Sequencing used peripheral blood, obtained on day 0 of AZD1222 vaccination. This clonotype was obtained from an adult in good health.

CDR3 region: CASSQQSPGNTEAFF. The CDR3 DNA follows: TGTGCCAGCAGCCAGCAAAGCCCAGGGAACACTGAAGCTTTCTTT. This sequence joins TRBV5-4 and TRBJ1-1; D is uncertain. Germline CDR1 reads SGHNT; CDR2 reads YYREEE (reference sequence). The CDR3 extends over 15 amino acids. The V and J ends lost 4 bases and 1 base respectively, with 14 bases between them.